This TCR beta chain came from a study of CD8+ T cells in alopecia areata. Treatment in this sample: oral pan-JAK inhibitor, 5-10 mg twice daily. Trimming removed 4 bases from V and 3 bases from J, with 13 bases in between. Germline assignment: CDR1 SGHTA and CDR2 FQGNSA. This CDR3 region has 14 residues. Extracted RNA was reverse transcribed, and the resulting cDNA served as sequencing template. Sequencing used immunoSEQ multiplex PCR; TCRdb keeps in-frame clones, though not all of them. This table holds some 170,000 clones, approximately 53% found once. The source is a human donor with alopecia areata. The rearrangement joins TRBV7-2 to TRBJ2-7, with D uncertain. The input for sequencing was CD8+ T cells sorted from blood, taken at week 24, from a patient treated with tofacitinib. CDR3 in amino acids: CASSSQKDNYEQYF. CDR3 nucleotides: TGTGCCAGCAGCTCGCAAAAGGATAACTACGAGCAGTACTTC. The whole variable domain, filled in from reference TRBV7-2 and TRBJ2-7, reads GAGVSQSPSNKVTEKGKDVELRCDPISGHTALYWYRQSLGQGLEFLIYFQGNSAPDKSGLPSDRFSAERTGGSVSTLTIQRTQQEDSAVYLCASSSQKDNYEQYFGPGTRLTVT.